The next 16 T cell receptor beta chains were all read from a single sample in a study of cytomegalovirus exposure and HLA in healthy donors. The PCR ran on 60 Vbeta and 13 Jbeta primers. The data were produced by immunoSEQ multiplex PCR, yet TCRdb's version contains in-frame clones alone and is incomplete. This sample has more than 140,000 clones, with more than 65% found just once. What was sequenced was PBMCs. The receptors were sampled from a man aged 30 to 45 in good health and CMV-seropositive.

This clone has just one count. This sequence joins TRBV18 and TRBJ2-3; a possible D gene is TRBD1 (5 bases). The CDR3 spans 13 residues. Trimming shortened V by 4 bases and J by 3 bases, and 8 bases separated the two germline ends. CDR1 and CDR2 (germline): KGHSH, LQKENI. The CDR3 loop is CASSRQGTDTQYF. The DNA of the CDR3 is TGTGCCAGCTCACGGCAGGGTACAGATACGCAGTATTTT.

The sample holds one count of this clone. V and J are TRBV4-1 and TRBJ2-6, with 8 bases identical to TRBD1. V was clipped by 4 bases and J by 0 bases; unmatched bases: 5. CDR1 and CDR2 (germline): MGHRA, YSYEKL. The CDR3 runs to 17 residues. The CDR3 nucleotides are TGCGCCAGCAGCCCGGGACAGGAGAGCTCTGGGGCCAACGTCCTGACTTTC. Translation: CASSPGQESSGANVLTF.

The chain combines TRBV7-9 with TRBJ2-3, with D possibly being TRBD1 (5 bases). Germline V lookup: CDR1 SEHNR, CDR2 FQNEAQ (reference sequence). This CDR3 is 13 amino acids long. The V gene lost 4 bases and the J gene lost 5 bases, with 10 bases spanning the gap. CDR3 DNA sequence: TGTGCCAGCAGCTCGAACCAGGGAGATACGCAGTATTTT. Translation gives CASSSNQGDTQYF.

The chain has TRBV28 and TRBJ1-2, with D possibly being TRBD1 (6 bases). This CDR3 is 15 amino acids long. CDR1 and CDR2 from the germline V gene are MDHEN and SYDVKM. V dropped 4 bases and J dropped 5 bases, with 17 bases sitting between them. CDR3 amino acids: CASSYSRGTSYGYTF. The CDR3 DNA sequence: TGTGCCAGCAGTTACTCCAGGGGAACGAGTTATGGCTACACCTTC.

V and J are TRBV6-1 and TRBJ2-7; 10 bases line up with TRBD2. The germline CDR1 and CDR2 sequences are MNHNS and SASEGT. CDR3 length: 14 residues. V dropped 6 bases and J dropped 2; count of bases not matched to a gene: 4. The CDR3 DNA reads as TGTGCCAGCAGAACTAGCGGGAAAACCTACGAGCAGTACTTC. Protein: CASRTSGKTYEQYF.

This clone was seen only once. The CDR3: CASSNPGGTEAFF. CDR3 nucleotides: TGTGCCAGCAGCAACCCGGGGGGCACTGAAGCTTTCTTT. The chain joins TRBV6-1 to TRBJ1-1; perhaps TRBD1 as D (5 bases). V gave up 6 bases and J gave up 4 bases, with 12 bases separating them. The CDR3 length is 13 residues. Germline lookup yields CDR1 MNHNS and CDR2 SASEGT.

This clone was picked up one time. The gene calls are TRBV23-1 and TRBJ1-1; no definite D call. TRBV23-1 falls under the ORF class, with uncertain function. Deletions cut 4 bases from V and 4 bases from J, with 7 bases between. This CDR3 region has 12 residues. The CDR3, as DNA: TGCGCCAGCAGTCCGGGGATCACTGAAGCTTTCTTT. It yields the protein CASSPGITEAFF.

This clone was counted only a few times. The chain links TRBV6-4 to TRBJ2-3, with TRBD2 matching 10 bases. The V and J ends lost 5 bases and 5 bases, in that order; junction bases with no gene match: 7. The CDR3 has 15 amino acids. In germline, CDR1 is MRHNA, CDR2 SNTAGT. The CDR3 bases are TGTGCCAGCAGTAAAGCGGGGGGGCCTGGAGATACGCAGTATTTT. It specifies CASSKAGGPGDTQYF.

The V call is TRBV30, the J call TRBJ1-4; D might be TRBD1 (5 bases). Germline values: CDR1 GTSNPN, CDR2 SVGIG (reference sequence). The ends were cut back, 3 bases at V and 8 bases at J, with 19 bases in the middle. The CDR3 is made up of 15 amino acids. CDR3 protein: CAWRATGRLPEKLFF. The CDR3 DNA reads as TGTGCCTGGAGGGCTACAGGTCGATTACCCGAAAAACTGTTTTTT.

This sequence joins TRBV7-6 and TRBJ2-7, with a weak D call TRBD1 (6 bases). Germline values: CDR1 SGHVS, CDR2 FNYEAQ. The length of the CDR3 is 14 residues. V was trimmed by 5 bases and J by 3 bases, leaving 14 bases between them. The CDR3, as DNA: TGTGCCAGCAGCGCATCCAGACAGGACTACGAGCAGTACTTC. It encodes CASSASRQDYEQYF.

The chain recombines TRBV27 with TRBJ2-1; no clear D. V was clipped by 3 bases and J by 2 bases, with 5 bases between them. Germline-derived CDR1 and CDR2 are MNHEY and SMNVEV (reference sequence). The CDR3 consists of 13 residues. The CDR3 reads CASSFRAYNEQFF. CDR3 bases: TGTGCCAGCAGTTTCCGTGCCTACAATGAGCAGTTCTTC.

The V gene is TRBV5-1, the J gene TRBJ1-3; no clear D. V lost 1 base and J lost 4, with 15 bases in between. Germline assignment: CDR1 SGHRS and CDR2 YFSETQ. This CDR3 has 16 residues. The CDR3 spells CASSLFDLSGGNTIYF. The CDR3 nucleotides read TGCGCCAGCAGCTTGTTTGACCTCTCCGGGGGAAACACCATATATTTT. Filled out from reference TRBV5-1 and TRBJ1-3, the complete variable domain reads KAGVTQTPRYLIKTRGQQVTLSCSPISGHRSVSWYQQTPGQGLQFLFEYFSETQRNKGNFPGRFSGRQFSNSRSEMNVSTLELGDSALYLCASSLFDLSGGNTIYFGEGSWLTVV.

V is TRBV11-3 and J is TRBJ2-3; D is uncertain. CDR1 SGHNT and CDR2 YENEEA come from the germline V gene. Trimming shortened V by 1 base and J by 8 bases, and 7 bases separated the two germline ends. CDR3 size: 12 residues. The CDR3, as DNA: TGTGCCAGCAGCTTAGGGGCCTCTACGCAGTATTTT. The encoded protein is CASSLGASTQYF.

This chain connects TRBV5-1 to TRBJ2-5; 7 bases match TRBD1. Germline loops: CDR1 SGHRS, CDR2 YFSETQ. The CDR3 runs 16 residues. V was clipped by 0 bases and J by 2 bases; unmatched bases: 7. Here the CDR3 DNA reads TGCGCCAGCAGCTTGGGACAGGGTGTCAGTCAAGAGACCCAGTACTTC. Amino acids: CASSLGQGVSQETQYF.

The rearrangement links TRBV28 to TRBJ1-5, with D unresolved. The germline CDR1 and CDR2 sequences are MDHEN and SYDVKM. The V gene lost 2 bases and the J gene lost 0 bases, with 14 bases spanning the gap. CDR3 length: 17 amino acids. In DNA form, the CDR3 reads TGTGCCAGCAGTTTAATTTTGGAGGACCCTAGCAATCAGCCCCAGCATTTT. It encodes CASSLILEDPSNQPQHF.

This chain joins TRBV6-5 and TRBJ2-7, with D maybe TRBD2 (6 bases). The CDR3 is 14 residues long. Germline V gene lookup returns CDR1 MNHEY and CDR2 SVGAGI. Trimming removed 8 bases from V and 0 bases from J, with 14 bases in between. The CDR3 region is CASVRTKNSYEQYF. The DNA of the CDR3 is TGTGCCAGCGTTAGGACTAAGAACTCCTACGAGCAGTACTTC.